These 4 T cell receptor beta chains came from one sample sequenced in a study of T cell responses to AZD1222 COVID-19 vaccine (dated by TCRdb to the early 2020s). Per the publication, the time point label means: baseline before first vaccination. Receptors were amplified or captured by the immunoSEQ multiplex PCR assay. In its TCRdb copy, this immuneACCESS table keeps in-frame sequences only and misses some clones. Where compared with another copy, unresolved V genes explain less than half of these, and the others have no known cause. A total of 150,000 or so clones appear in this sample, nearly 95% of them only once. Jointly, the top ten make up under 2.5% of the sample. Sequencing was performed on peripheral blood, taken on day 0 of AZD1222 vaccination. These receptors were collected from an adult in good health.

This chain links TRBV9 with TRBJ2-6; D unclear. CDR3 length: 14 amino acids. Germline V gene lookup returns CDR1 SGDLS and CDR2 YYNGEE. V gave up 0 bases and J gave up 1 base, with 2 bases separating them. In nucleotides, the CDR3 is TGTGCCAGCAGCGTAGAATCTGGGGCCAACGTCCTGACTTTC. As protein: CASSVESGANVLTF.

Worth noting for this clone: Within the sample, other DNA sequences also encode this same CDR3. The chain is built from TRBV5-1 and TRBJ1-6; tentatively, D is TRBD1 (5 bases). Trimming stripped 2 bases from V and 1 base from J, with 10 bases between. Germline V CDR1 and CDR2: SGHRS, YFSETQ. The CDR3 contains 16 residues. The CDR3 nucleotides read TGCGCCAGCAGCTTAGGCGACAGTTCCTATAATTCACCCCTCCACTTT. It encodes CASSLGDSSYNSPLHF. Variable domain in full (rest from reference TRBV5-1 and TRBJ1-6): KAGVTQTPRYLIKTRGQQVTLSCSPISGHRSVSWYQQTPGQGLQFLFEYFSETQRNKGNFPGRFSGRQFSNSRSEMNVSTLELGDSALYLCASSLGDSSYNSPLHFGNGTRLTVT.

The chain combines TRBV7-9 with TRBJ2-2, with TRBD2 matching 9 bases. CDR3 length equals 16 residues. CDR1 SEHNR and CDR2 FQNEAQ come from the germline V gene (reference sequence). V dropped 1 base and J dropped 3; count of bases not matched to a gene: 3. CDR3 region: CASSLEASGDTGELFF. CDR3 nucleotide sequence: TGTGCCAGCAGCTTAGAGGCTAGCGGGGACACCGGGGAGCTGTTTTTT.

V gene TRBV15 combines with J gene TRBJ1-1, with TRBD1 matching over 9 bases. The CDR3 is 13 residues long. The V gene end was trimmed by 9 bases and the J gene end by 2 bases; junction bases not matched to a gene: 4. CDR1 and CDR2 (germline): LNHNV, YYDKDF (reference sequence). CDR3 loop: CATSDRGNTEAFF. The CDR3 nucleotides read TGTGCCACTTCGGACAGGGGAAACACTGAAGCTTTCTTT.